The 3 T cell receptor beta chains presented below share a single source sample, sequenced in a study of blood T cells in healthy people across ages. A second PCR, run for about 7 to 11 cycles, used a sample-barcoded 5' primer plus a J-beta primer mix. Each CDR3 protein is one row after TCRdb ran MiXCR on the 5' RACE reads. Of about 630,000 distinct CDR3 sequences in the sample, around 21% were seen once. Sequencing input: blood. The receptor source for this set is a man between 65 and 85 years old in good health.

V and J are TRBV3-1 and TRBJ2-5; TRBD1 or TRBD2 may be the D gene (6 bases each). The CDR3 covers 14 residues. Trimming cost V 7 bases and J 5 bases, with 17 bases left between them. The germline CDR1 and CDR2 sequences are LGHDT and YNNKEL (reference sequence). CDR3 in DNA: TGTGCCAGCACTTATAGCGGAGGGGGGGAGACCCAGTACTTC. It yields the protein CASTYSGGGETQYF.

Comment on this clonotype: A junction end diverges from the germline sequence, so it may reflect a read error. The chain is built from TRBV20-1 and TRBJ2-3; 11 bases line up with TRBD2. Looked up from germline, CDR1 is DFQATT and CDR2 is SNEGSKA (reference sequence). There are 15 residues in the CDR3. CDR3 DNA: TGCAGTGCTAGCCTACTAGCGGGAGTCACACATACGCAGTATTTT. This sequence encodes CSASLLAGVTHTQYF.

This clonotype appeared a few times. CDR3 in DNA: TGTGCCAGTAGTATCGGGTCAGGAGGTGAGCAGTTCTTC. Amino acid sequence: CASSIGSGGEQFF. This sequence joins TRBV19 and TRBJ2-1, with D tentatively TRBD2 (5 bases). The V end was cut by 3 bases, the J end by 9 bases, with 12 bases between. The CDR3 length is 13 residues. Germline CDR1 and CDR2: LNHDA and SQIVND (reference sequence).